These 8 T cell receptor beta chains were sequenced from one sample in a study of T cells in Graves' hyperthyroidism and ophthalmopathy. Researchers took RNA transcripts and amplified the TCR beta CDR3 regions from them. First-round RT-PCR with HTBI primers amplified the TCR CDR3 region. TCRdb reprocessed the multiplex PCR reads via MiXCR and lists one record per CDR3 protein. The sample shows about half a million distinct CDR3 sequences, roughly 20% of them seen only once. The sequenced sample was blood. Receptors originate from a man in his late teens or twenties with Graves' hyperthyroidism.

This clonotype was seen a few times. A junction end diverges from the germline sequence, so it may reflect a read error. This CDR3 reads CASSERLFGGTAKNIKYF. The CDR3 coding sequence is TGTGCCAGCAGTGAGAGGCTTTTCGGAGGAACAGCCAAAAACATTAAGTACTTC. The V call is TRBV2, the J call TRBJ2-4; a possible D gene is TRBD2 (5 bases). Germline CDR1 reads SNHLY; CDR2 reads FYNNEI. This CDR3 has 18 residues.

This clonotype was detected ten times or more. V usage is TRBV11-2 and J usage is TRBJ2-5; TRBD1 matches 8 bases. CDR1 is SGHAT, CDR2 FQNNGV, per germline. The junction had 7 bases not matched to a gene; V was cut back by 2 bases and J by 5 bases. The CDR3 sequence is 15 residues long. The CDR3 reads CASSLQGARRETQYF. The CDR3 DNA sequence: TGTGCCAGCAGCTTACAGGGGGCGCGGCGGGAGACCCAGTACTTC.

The chain links TRBV5-1 to TRBJ1-1; D unresolved. V lost 0 bases and J lost 4, with 10 bases in between. Per germline, CDR1 SGHRS and CDR2 YFSETQ. CDR3 length: 14 residues. This chain's CDR3 is CASSLAQRSTEAFF. The CDR3 nucleotides are TGCGCCAGCAGCTTGGCGCAACGCAGCACTGAAGCTTTCTTT.

In this sample, this clonotype turned up many times. A much larger clone differs from this one at a single base, so this may be a read error. This chain connects TRBV28 to TRBJ1-1; 7 bases are a match to TRBD1. V trimming: 7 bases; J trimming: 0 bases; junction bases outside the gene matches: 14. The CDR3 covers 17 residues. From germline, CDR1 is MDHEN and CDR2 SYDVKM. The CDR3 reads CASNRTGWKTMNTEAFF. The CDR3 DNA sequence: TGTGCCAGCAACAGGACAGGATGGAAGACTATGAACACTGAAGCTTTCTTT.

The chain couples TRBV11-2 to TRBJ1-6; D not certain. V shed 5 bases and J shed 7 bases, with 15 bases lying between them. The length of the CDR3 is 15 residues. The germline V gene has CDR1 SGHAT and CDR2 FQNNGV. The CDR3 bases are TGTGCCAGCAGCCCCAACCCCGGCGGGAATTCACCCCTCCACTTT. The encoded protein is CASSPNPGGNSPLHF. Variable domain in full (rest from reference TRBV11-2 and TRBJ1-6): EAGVAQSPRYKIIEKRQSVAFWCNPISGHATLYWYQQILGQGPKLLIQFQNNGVVDDSQLPKDRFSAERLKGVDSTLKIQPAKLEDSAVYLCASSPNPGGNSPLHFGNGTRLTVT.

This clonotype was counted at least ten times. This chain joins TRBV6-1 and TRBJ1-2; no clear D gene. V was cut by 4 bases and J by 4 bases, with 19 bases left in between. The CDR3 length is 16 residues. Germline V gives CDR1 MNHNS, CDR2 SASEGT. The CDR3 loop is CASSALQTARGYGYTF. As DNA, the CDR3 is TGTGCCAGCAGTGCCTTACAAACAGCGCGCGGCTATGGCTACACCTTC.

This clonotype was seen ten or more times. The CDR3 nucleotides read TGTGCCAGCAGCTCAAGGGTGGACAGGGGCTATGGCTACACCTTC. It specifies CASSSRVDRGYGYTF. The chain joins TRBV7-2 to TRBJ1-2; TRBD1 aligns across 9 bases. CDR1 and CDR2 from the germline V gene are SGHTA and FQGNSA. This CDR3 has 15 residues. Trimming at V came to 4 bases and at J to 4 bases, leaving 7 bases not matched to a gene.

This clonotype was seen more than once but under ten times. V and J are TRBV5-1 and TRBJ1-3; no clear D gene. The CDR3 sequence is 16 residues long. With 0 bases removed from V and 0 bases from J, the gap between germline ends came to 10 bases. The germline CDR1 and CDR2 sequences are SGHRS and YFSETQ. CDR3 nucleotides: TGCGCCAGCAGCTTGGCCGGGCCCGACTCTGGAAACACCATATATTTT. Translated, it gives CASSLAGPDSGNTIYF.